The rows below give T cell receptor beta chains drawn from one sample of a study of metastatic and nonmetastatic thyroid tumors. TCRdb re-clonotyped the PCR reads via MiXCR. The sample holds 12,000 or so clones, about 22% seen once. Sequenced input: blood. All receptors come from a male donor with papillary thyroid cancer or a benign thyroid nodule (not recorded which). Some clones in this sample may be carry-over from other donors' samples. CDR3s include the opening cysteine and the closing phenylalanine or tryptophan. A D gene is named only where the DNA matches it firmly. Rows give clone size only sometimes, using once, few, many, or a class for an expanded clone.

CDR3nt | CDR3aa | v_gene | abundance | d_gene | j_gene
TGTGCCAGCAGTTTTTGGGACAGGGGCACTGAAGCTTTCTTT | CASSFWDRGTEAFF | TRBV28 | NA | TRBD1 | TRBJ1-1
TGCAGTGCTGAGACTAGTACTTACGAGCAGTACTTC | CSAETSTYEQYF | TRBV20-1 | once | NA | TRBJ2-7
TGTGCCAGCAGTCGTGACACTAGCACAGATACGCAGTATTTT | CASSRDTSTDTQYF | TRBV6-4 | NA | NA | TRBJ2-3
TGTGCCAGCACTCGAGCAGGACTAGCGATCTACGAGCAGTACTTC | CASTRAGLAIYEQYF | TRBV28 | NA | TRBD2 | TRBJ2-7
TGCAGTGCTAGAGCCGGGGCGGGGGCCAACGTCCTGACTTTC | CSARAGAGANVLTF | TRBV20-1 | NA | NA | TRBJ2-6
TGTGCCATCAGTGATAGCGACAGTGAGAATCAGCCCCAGCATTTT | CAISDSDSENQPQHF | TRBV10-3 | few | NA | TRBJ1-5
TGCAGTGCTCCCTCAGCGAACACCGGGGAGCTGTTTTTT | CSAPSANTGELFF | TRBV20-1 | NA | NA | TRBJ2-2
TGTGCCAGCAGTGTCTTCGACGGCGGTCCCTCCTACGAGCAGTACTTC | CASSVFDGGPSYEQYF | TRBV6-1 | few | NA | TRBJ2-7
TGTGCCAGCAGCCTGACAGGGGGAGGGCAGCCCCAGCATTTT | CASSLTGGGQPQHF | TRBV7-2 | NA | TRBD1 | TRBJ1-5
TGCGCCAGCAGCTTTAACGTGGGTGGAAACACCATATATTTT | CASSFNVGGNTIYF | TRBV5-1 | medium-sized | NA | TRBJ1-3
TGTGCAAGCAGTCGAGACGGAGGCAGGGACGAGCAGTACTTC | CASSRDGGRDEQYF | TRBV6-1 | few | NA | TRBJ2-7
TGCGCCAGCAGCCAAGAGGTAACAGGGGCAGATACGCAGTATTTT | CASSQEVTGADTQYF | TRBV4-3 | many | TRBD1 | TRBJ2-3
TGCGCCAGCAGCCCTCTAGGGACAGGGGGTGGCTATGGCTACACCTTC | CASSPLGTGGGYGYTF | TRBV4-1 | NA | TRBD1 | TRBJ1-2
TGCGCCAGCAGCTCAACAGGGGGTAAAAGTGGATCACCCCTCCACTTT | CASSSTGGKSGSPLHF | TRBV5-1 | NA | TRBD1 | TRBJ1-6
TGTGCCAGCCAGGGATATAATGAAAAACTGTTTTTT | CASQGYNEKLFF | TRBV6-1 | many | NA | TRBJ1-4
TGTGCCAGCAGTGAAAAAGCTAGCGGGGGTAGCTCCTACAATGAGCAGTTCTTC | CASSEKASGGSSYNEQFF | TRBV6-1 | NA | TRBD2 | TRBJ2-1
TGTGCCAGCAGCCTAGGCGGAGGAGAGCAGTACTTC | CASSLGGGEQYF | TRBV7-9 | medium-sized | NA | TRBJ2-7
TGTGCCAGCAGCTTAGAGGCCGTGAACACTGAAGCTTTCTTT | CASSLEAVNTEAFF | TRBV7-6 | NA | NA | TRBJ1-1
TGTGCCAGCAAAGCAGGGGCGAGGGCTGAAGCTTTCTTT | CASKAGARAEAFF | TRBV27 | medium-sized | NA | TRBJ1-1
TGCGCCAGCAGCTTGGCTCAGTCCCGAATCTTT | CASSLAQSRIF | TRBV5-1 | NA | NA | TRBJ1-1
TGTGCCACCAGTGATGGGTGGGACAATGAGCAGTTCTTC | CATSDGWDNEQFF | TRBV24-1 | few | NA | TRBJ2-1
TGCGCCAGCAGCTTGCGGGACGGGAACTATGGCTACACCTTC | CASSLRDGNYGYTF | TRBV5-1 | NA | NA | TRBJ1-2
TGTGCCAGCGGGAATAATTCACCCCTCCACTTT | CASGNNSPLHF | TRBV28 | NA | NA | TRBJ1-6
TGTGCCAGCAACGATGGGACAGGCAGAGGTCTCTATGGCTACACCTTC | CASNDGTGRGLYGYTF | TRBV6-1 | NA | TRBD1 | TRBJ1-2
TGCGCCAGCAGTGAGCCGGGGACATGGCAAGAGACCCAGTACTTC | CASSEPGTWQETQYF | TRBV10-2 | NA | NA | TRBJ2-5
TGTGCCAGCAGTGAACGCAGACAGGTTAATAATGAACGGGTCGGGGGTCAGCCCCAGCATTTT | CASSERRQVNNERVGGQPQHF | TRBV6-1 | many | NA | TRBJ1-5
TGTGCCAGCATTCCATTCGGGACTAGCGGATCCTACGAGCAGCACTTC | CASIPFGTSGSYEQHF | TRBV6-1 | few | TRBD2 | TRBJ2-7
TGTGCCAGCAGTTACACACCGGGACTAGCGTCAGACACCGGGGAGCTGTTTTTT | CASSYTPGLASDTGELFF | TRBV6-2/TRBV6-3 | large | TRBD2 | TRBJ2-2
TGTGCCAGCAGTTTGAGGGGAGAGCAGTACTTC | CASSLRGEQYF | TRBV28 | NA | NA | TRBJ2-7
TGTGCCAGCTCTCCATATAGGGGTTCGGACGAGCAGTACTTC | CASSPYRGSDEQYF | TRBV18 | many | NA | TRBJ2-7
TGTGCCAGCAGTTTTCCCCAGGGAATACGAGAGACCCAGTACTTC | CASSFPQGIRETQYF | TRBV12-3/TRBV12-4 | NA | NA | TRBJ2-5
TGTGCCAGCAGCTTAGGCGCCGAGCCCCAGCATTTT | CASSLGAEPQHF | TRBV7-2 | many | NA | TRBJ1-5
TGTGCCAGCAGCTTAGAAACGGGGGGGCAAGCCTACAATGAGCAGTTCTTC | CASSLETGGQAYNEQFF | TRBV7-6 | NA | TRBD2 | TRBJ2-1
TGCAGTGCCTGGGGGGGAGGAAACATTCAGTACTTC | CSAWGGGNIQYF | TRBV29-1 | many | TRBD2 | TRBJ2-4
TGCGCCAGCAGCCAAGATCGAACTAGCGGGAGGGCCCGAACCGGGGAGCTGTTTTTT | CASSQDRTSGRARTGELFF | TRBV4-1 | many | TRBD2 | TRBJ2-2
TGTGCCAGCTCACCACCTGGACAGGGGTACGAGCAGTACTTC | CASSPPGQGYEQYF | TRBV18 | NA | TRBD1 | TRBJ2-7
TGTGCCAGCAGTGAAGCGCACAGCAGCTCTGGGGCCAACGTCCTGACTTTC | CASSEAHSSSGANVLTF | TRBV2 | NA | NA | TRBJ2-6
TGTGCCAGTAAGGGACTAGCGGACCACACCGGGGAGCTGTTTTTT | CASKGLADHTGELFF | TRBV19 | NA | TRBD2 | TRBJ2-2
TGTGCCAGCAGCCAAGATTCTAACAGGGAAGCTTTCTTT | CASSQDSNREAFF | TRBV4-2 | NA | NA | TRBJ1-1
TGTGCCAGCAGTTCCTTATCAACCGGGACAGGGGGCACTTCACCCCTCCACTTT | CASSSLSTGTGGTSPLHF | TRBV6-5 | medium-sized | TRBD1 | TRBJ1-6